A selection of T cell receptor beta chains follows, all from one sample in a study of blood T cell repertoires in COVID-19. Generated by immunoSEQ multiplex PCR, the TCRdb table keeps only in-frame clones and is missing some. The sample lists some 200,000 clones, just over 85% seen once, with 5.9% in the top ten. Sequenced: peripheral blood. The receptors stem from a man aged 80 or over with acute or convalescent COVID-19. Each CDR3 is given with its conserved first and last residue. D genes are given only for firm matches. A row's size may be missing; if present it is once, few, many or a size class.

>-|TRBJ2-7|TRBD2|TRBV3-1/TRBV3-2
TGTGCCAGCAGCCAAGGACTAGCGGGAGCTGGCGAGCAGTACTTC
CASSQGLAGAGEQYF
>-|TRBJ1-1|-|TRBV5-1
TGCGCCAGCAGCCCCGGCGGGGGGAACACTGAAGCTTTCTTT
CASSPGGGNTEAFF
>-|TRBJ1-1|-|TRBV6-2/TRBV6-3
TGTGCCAGCAGTTATGGCAGGGTCCCCACTGAAGCTTTCTTT
CASSYGRVPTEAFF
>-|TRBJ1-2|-|TRBV7-9
TGTGCCAGCAGCTCCGCCCCGAGGAGTACCGACTCCTATGGCTACACCTTC
CASSSAPRSTDSYGYTF
>-|TRBJ2-7|-|TRBV6-6
TGTGCCAGCAGTGGCCGGGGAACCTCCTACGAGCAGTACTTC
CASSGRGTSYEQYF
>-|TRBJ2-4|-|TRBV25-1
TGTGCCAGCAGTGATGGCCCCATTCAGTACTTC
CASSDGPIQYF
>-|TRBJ2-2|TRBD2|TRBV7-2
TGTGCCAGCAGCTTGGGACTAGACACCGGGGAGCTGTTTTTT
CASSLGLDTGELFF
>-|TRBJ2-7|-|TRBV5-1
TGCGCCAGCAGCTTGGTATTCCAGACAAGCTCCTACGAGCAGTACTTC
CASSLVFQTSSYEQYF
>-|TRBJ2-2|TRBD2|TRBV7-2
TGTGCCAGCAGCTTAGTTCCATGGGCTAGCGGGAGACCCGGGGAGCTGTTTTTT
CASSLVPWASGRPGELFF
>-|TRBJ2-5|-|TRBV7-9
TGTGCCAGCACACGGGGGGAGACCCAGTACTTC
CASTRGETQYF
>few|TRBJ1-4|TRBD1|TRBV2
TGTGCCAGCAATTTAAACAGGGGGGAATACGAAAAACTGTTTTTT
CASNLNRGEYEKLFF
>few|TRBJ1-1|-|TRBV18
TGTGCCAGCACTACAGGGCTGAACACTGAAGCTTTCTTT
CASTTGLNTEAFF
>-|TRBJ2-2|TRBD2|TRBV5-1
TGCGCCAGCAGCTTGACTAGCGGGAGGACCGGGGAGCTGTTTTTT
CASSLTSGRTGELFF
>-|TRBJ2-2|-|TRBV4-1
TGCGCCAGCAGCCAAGGGGGGACACCCAAAGGGTCCGGGGAGCTGTTTTTT
CASSQGGTPKGSGELFF
>once|TRBJ1-4|TRBD1|TRBV30
TGTGCCTGGAGTGTACAAGGGACAGGGGAAAAACTGTTTTTT
CAWSVQGTGEKLFF
>-|TRBJ1-5|TRBD1|TRBV6-6
TGTGCCAGCGGACGACAGGGACAGCCCCAGCATTTT
CASGRQGQPQHF
>-|TRBJ1-6|TRBD1|TRBV27
TGTGCCAGCAGTTCGAGGACAGGGGTTGCCGTGGGGGGTAATTCACCCCTCCACTTT
CASSSRTGVAVGGNSPLHF
>-|TRBJ1-1|TRBD1|TRBV6-5
TGTGCCAGCAGTTACTCTTACCGGGACAGTGAAGCTTTCTTT
CASSYSYRDSEAFF
>-|TRBJ2-5|-|TRBV29-1
TGCAGCGTTGAATTGCGGGGAGAGACCCAGTACTTC
CSVELRGETQYF
>-|TRBJ2-2|-|TRBV5-1
TGCGCCAGCAGCAGGGCAGGGGATTACTACGGGGAGCTGTTTTTT
CASSRAGDYYGELFF
>-|TRBJ1-1|TRBD1|TRBV18
TGTGCCAGCTCACCATCGGCCAGGGGGCTTTTAGGCACTGAAGCTTTCTTT
CASSPSARGLLGTEAFF
>few|TRBJ2-1|-|TRBV3-1/TRBV3-2
TGTGCCAGCAGCCAAGGAGCGAGCGGAACCTACAATGAGCAGTTCTTC
CASSQGASGTYNEQFF
>-|TRBJ2-4|TRBD1|TRBV19
TGTGCCAGTAGCCGACAGGGTTCCAAAAACATTCAGTACTTC
CASSRQGSKNIQYF
>once|TRBJ1-6|-|TRBV14
TGTGCCAGCAGCCAAGTTCGGGCAGGGTTCCGTTCACCCCTCCACTTT
CASSQVRAGFRSPLHF
>-|TRBJ1-2|TRBD1|TRBV19
TGTGCCAGTAGTATGGACAGGGTCCAACGGCCAGGCTATGGCTACACCTTC
CASSMDRVQRPGYGYTF
>-|TRBJ2-2|-|TRBV7-9
TGTGCCAGCAGCCCCTCCCCCCTCCTCCCCGGGGAGCTGTTTTTT
CASSPSPLLPGELFF
>-|TRBJ2-3|TRBD2|TRBV5-1
TGCGCCAGCAGCGTAACTCGGGGGGGCACAGATACGCAGTATTTT
CASSVTRGGTDTQYF
>-|TRBJ1-6|-|TRBV28
TGTGCCAGCAGTTTAATTGCAGATTATAATTCACCCCTCCACTTT
CASSLIADYNSPLHF
>-|TRBJ1-5|-|TRBV3-1/TRBV3-2
TGTGCCAGCAGTTACACCTTCGCTAGCAATCAGCCCCAGCATTTT
CASSYTFASNQPQHF
>-|TRBJ1-1|-|TRBV3-1/TRBV3-2
TGTGCCAGCAGCCAAGATATTGAGAGATACACTGAAGCTTTCTTT
CASSQDIERYTEAFF
>-|TRBJ1-3|TRBD1|TRBV5-4
TGTGCCAGCAGCTCCGGACCGGGACAGCAAGGAAACACCATATATTTT
CASSSGPGQQGNTIYF
>-|TRBJ1-6|-|TRBV7-2
TGTGCCAGCAGCCCCCTGGGGGCGAGTAATTCACCCCTCCACTTT
CASSPLGASNSPLHF
>-|TRBJ1-1|-|TRBV5-1
TGCGCCAGCAGTTTCTCAGAGAACACTGAAGCTTTCTTT
CASSFSENTEAFF
>-|TRBJ1-2|-|TRBV28
TGTGCCAGCAGTTGGGGGGGAAACTATGGCTACACCTTC
CASSWGGNYGYTF
>-|TRBJ1-4|TRBD1|TRBV19
TGTGCCAGTAGGGGACAGTGGAATGAAAAACTGTTTTTT
CASRGQWNEKLFF
>-|TRBJ2-5|-|TRBV3-1/TRBV3-2
TGTGCCAGCAGCCAAGGAAGACTAGGAGAGACCCAGTACTTC
CASSQGRLGETQYF